This TCR beta chain was observed in a study of CD8 T cells in ankylosing spondylitis. V lost 5 bases and J 2 bases, leaving 9 bases between the germline ends. Germline loops: CDR1 KGHDR, CDR2 SFDVKD. The CDR3 is made up of 13 amino acids. Findings of the study overall: According to the report, clones linked to the disease were significantly enriched in matched synovial fluid samples taken from ankylosing spondylitis patients. A subset of motif variants has previously been described in the synovial fluid and blood of reactive arthritis. Disease-linked clones were found to be CD8+ and relatively rare in peripheral blood.

This clonotype came up many times. Antigen unknown. TCRdb re-derived calls from the 5' RACE reads in MiXCR, one entry per CDR3 protein. The data show some 120,000 distinct CDR3 sequences, about 6.4% seen once. Sample: blood, either unsorted or a sorted T cell fraction (not recorded which). The chain links TRBV24-1 to TRBJ2-7, with unresolved D. This clonotype was obtained from a male donor with ankylosing spondylitis or in good health (not recorded which). The CDR3 nucleotides read TGTGCCACCAGTGGGACCGCTACCTACGAGCAGTACTTC. Translation gives CATSGTATYEQYF.